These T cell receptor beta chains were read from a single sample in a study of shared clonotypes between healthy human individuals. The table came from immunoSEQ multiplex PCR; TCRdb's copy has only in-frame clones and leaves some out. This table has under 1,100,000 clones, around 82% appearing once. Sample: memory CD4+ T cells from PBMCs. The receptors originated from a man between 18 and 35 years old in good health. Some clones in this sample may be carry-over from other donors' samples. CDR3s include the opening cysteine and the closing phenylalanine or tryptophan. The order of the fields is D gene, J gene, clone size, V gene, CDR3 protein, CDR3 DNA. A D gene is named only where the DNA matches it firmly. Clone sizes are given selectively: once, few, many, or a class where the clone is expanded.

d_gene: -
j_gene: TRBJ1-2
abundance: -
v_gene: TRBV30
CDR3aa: CAWSVRRDFAF
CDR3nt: TGTGCCTGGAGTGTAAGGAGGGATTTCGCCTTC

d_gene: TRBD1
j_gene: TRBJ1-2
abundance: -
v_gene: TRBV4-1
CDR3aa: CASSQRERDRGSRSYGYTF
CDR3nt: TGCGCCAGCAGCCAACGAGAACGGGACAGGGGGAGTAGGAGCTATGGCTACACCTTC

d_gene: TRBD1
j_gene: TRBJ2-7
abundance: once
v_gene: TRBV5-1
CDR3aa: CASSYLQGPQGEQYF
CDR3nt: TGCGCCAGCAGCTATCTACAGGGTCCACAGGGGGAGCAGTACTTC

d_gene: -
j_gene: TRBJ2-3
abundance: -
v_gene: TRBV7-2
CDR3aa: CASSYLAPGTDTQYF
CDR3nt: TGTGCCAGCAGCTATCTAGCGCCTGGGACAGATACGCAGTATTTT

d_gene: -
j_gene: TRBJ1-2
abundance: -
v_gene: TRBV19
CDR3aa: CASSGSTASERGYTF
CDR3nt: TGTGCCAGTAGTGGCTCAACAGCGTCAGAACGTGGCTACACCTTC

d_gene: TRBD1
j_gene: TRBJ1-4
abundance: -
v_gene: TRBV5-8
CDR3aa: CASSPGQGTHEKLFF
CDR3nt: TGTGCCAGCAGCCCGGGACAGGGCACACATGAAAAACTGTTTTTT

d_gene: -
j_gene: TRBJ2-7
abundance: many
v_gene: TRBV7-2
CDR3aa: CASSLELVGTLEQYF
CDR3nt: TGTGCCAGCAGCTTGGAGTTGGTCGGAACCCTCGAGCAGTACTTC

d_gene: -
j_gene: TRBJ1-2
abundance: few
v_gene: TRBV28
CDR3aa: CASSLGNYGYTF
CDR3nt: TGTGCCAGCAGTTTGGGTAACTATGGCTACACCTTC

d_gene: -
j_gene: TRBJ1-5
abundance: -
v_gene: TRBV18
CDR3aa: CASSPSRGDQPQHF
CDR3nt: TGTGCCAGCTCACCGAGTCGGGGAGATCAGCCCCAGCATTTT

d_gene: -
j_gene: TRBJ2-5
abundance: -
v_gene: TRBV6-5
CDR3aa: CASSYLQTQYF
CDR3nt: TGTGCCAGCAGTTACTTGCAGACCCAGTACTTC

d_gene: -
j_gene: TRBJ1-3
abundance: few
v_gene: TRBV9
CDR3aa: CASSVLGGSGNTIYF
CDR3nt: TGTGCCAGCAGCGTCTTGGGGGGATCTGGAAACACCATATATTTT

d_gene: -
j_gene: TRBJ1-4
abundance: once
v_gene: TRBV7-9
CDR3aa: CASSLGQGNEKLFF
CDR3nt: TGTGCCAGCAGCTTAGGGCAGGGGAATGAAAAACTGTTTTTT

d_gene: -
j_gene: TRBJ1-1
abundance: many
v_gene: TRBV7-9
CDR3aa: CASSFTNSQGNTEAFF
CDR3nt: TGTGCCAGCAGCTTCACAAACTCACAGGGGAACACTGAAGCTTTCTTT

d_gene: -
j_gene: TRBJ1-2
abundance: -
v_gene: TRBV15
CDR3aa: CATSKISGDGYTF
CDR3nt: TGTGCCACCAGCAAGATCTCAGGGGATGGCTACACCTTC

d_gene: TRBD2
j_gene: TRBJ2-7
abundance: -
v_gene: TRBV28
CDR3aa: CASSRGLASRYEQYF
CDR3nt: TGTGCCAGCAGTCGTGGACTAGCGAGCCGATACGAGCAGTACTTC

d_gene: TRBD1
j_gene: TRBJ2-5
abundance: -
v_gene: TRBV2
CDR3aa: CASSRQGLPGETQYF
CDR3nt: TGTGCCAGCAGTCGACAGGGGCTACCCGGAGAGACCCAGTACTTC

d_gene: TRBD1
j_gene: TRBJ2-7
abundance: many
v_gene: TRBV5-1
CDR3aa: CASSRDRDLGEQYF
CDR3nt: TGCGCCAGCAGCCGAGACAGGGATTTAGGCGAGCAGTACTTC